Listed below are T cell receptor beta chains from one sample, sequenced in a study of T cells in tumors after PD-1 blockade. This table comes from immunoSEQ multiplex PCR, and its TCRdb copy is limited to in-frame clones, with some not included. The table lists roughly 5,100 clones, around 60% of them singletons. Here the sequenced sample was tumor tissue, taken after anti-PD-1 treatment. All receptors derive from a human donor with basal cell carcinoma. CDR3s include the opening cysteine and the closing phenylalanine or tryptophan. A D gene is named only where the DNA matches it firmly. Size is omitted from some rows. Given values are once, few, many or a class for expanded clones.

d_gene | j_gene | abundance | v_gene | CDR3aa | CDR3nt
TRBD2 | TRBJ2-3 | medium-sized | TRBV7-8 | CASSLGGGASDTQYF | TGTGCCAGCAGCTTAGGCGGGGGGGCCTCAGATACGCAGTATTTT
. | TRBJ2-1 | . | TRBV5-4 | CASSFGGSYNEQFF | TGTGCCAGCAGCTTTGGAGGGTCCTACAATGAGCAGTTCTTC
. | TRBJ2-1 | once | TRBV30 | CAWSGLSLEQFF | TGTGCCTGGTCGGGACTGTCTTTGGAGCAGTTCTTC
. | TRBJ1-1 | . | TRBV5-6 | CASSYGFTEAFF | TGTGCCAGCAGCTACGGGTTCACTGAAGCTTTCTTT
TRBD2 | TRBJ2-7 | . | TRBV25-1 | CASRGMGLADYEQYF | TGTGCCAGCAGGGGGATGGGGCTAGCGGACTACGAGCAGTACTTC
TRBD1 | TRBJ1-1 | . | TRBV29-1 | CSVSTGSGTEAFF | TGCAGCGTGTCGACAGGGTCGGGCACTGAAGCTTTCTTT
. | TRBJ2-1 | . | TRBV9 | CASSVEGNRRNEQFF | TGTGCCAGCAGCGTAGAAGGGAACAGAAGAAATGAGCAGTTCTTC
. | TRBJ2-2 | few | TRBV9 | CASSVDQGGGELFF | TGTGCCAGCAGCGTAGACCAGGGAGGCGGGGAGCTGTTTTTT
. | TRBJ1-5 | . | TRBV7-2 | CASSSGQFSNQPQHF | TGTGCCAGCAGCTCGGGACAATTTAGCAATCAGCCCCAGCATTTT
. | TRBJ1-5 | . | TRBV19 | CASSIDRIQPQHF | TGTGCCAGTAGTATAGACAGGATTCAGCCCCAGCATTTT
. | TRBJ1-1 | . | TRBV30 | CAWRTRQTSTEAFF | TGTGCCTGGAGGACGCGGCAGACGTCCACTGAAGCTTTCTTT
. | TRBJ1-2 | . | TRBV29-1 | CSVVGQPYGYTF | TGCAGCGTTGTCGGGCAGCCCTATGGCTACACCTTC
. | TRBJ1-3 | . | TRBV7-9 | CASSLGGVSGNTIYF | TGTGCCAGCAGCTTAGGAGGGGTGTCTGGAAACACCATATATTTT
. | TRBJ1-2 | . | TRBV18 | CASSQINYGYTF | TGTGCCAGCTCACAGATAAACTATGGCTACACCTTC
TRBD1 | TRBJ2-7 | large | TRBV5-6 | CASSGEVTGGPYEQYF | TGTGCCAGCAGCGGCGAGGTGACAGGGGGTCCCTACGAGCAGTACTTC
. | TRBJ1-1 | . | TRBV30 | CAWRSGRWNTEAFF | TGTGCCTGGCGTTCCGGACGGTGGAACACTGAAGCTTTCTTT
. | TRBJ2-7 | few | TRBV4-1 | CASSQDHTVDYEQYF | TGCGCCAGCAGCCAAGATCACACTGTTGATTACGAGCAGTACTTC
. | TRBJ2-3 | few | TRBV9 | CASSVESSPTDTQYF | TGTGCCAGCAGCGTAGAATCGAGTCCAACAGATACGCAGTATTTT
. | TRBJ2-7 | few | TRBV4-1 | CASSQAAESSYEQYF | TGCGCCAGCAGCCAAGCGGCAGAGAGCTCCTACGAGCAGTACTTC
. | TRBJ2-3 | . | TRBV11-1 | CASSWDRFSTDTQYF | TGTGCCAGCAGCTGGGACCGGTTTAGCACAGATACGCAGTATTTT
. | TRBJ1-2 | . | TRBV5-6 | CASTLNSRSHYGYTF | TGTGCCAGCACCTTGAACTCAAGATCCCACTATGGCTACACCTTC
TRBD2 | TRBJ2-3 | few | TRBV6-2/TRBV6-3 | CASSYQAGLAGVTDTQYF | TGTGCCAGCAGTTACCAGGCGGGACTAGCGGGAGTGACAGATACGCAGTATTTT